This T cell receptor (beta chain) was sequenced in a study of regulatory T cells in long-lasting Graves disease (dated by TCRdb to the early 2020s). Broadly, across the study: Newly diagnosed Graves' disease patients had taken antithyroid drugs for less than 3 months. Persistent Graves' disease patients were compared with newly diagnosed Graves' disease patients by peripheral blood TCR sequencing and RNA sequencing. The study was registered as a clinical trial and conducted in China. A total of around 35 samples underwent TCR sequencing, from about 13 patients with persistent Graves' disease and approximately 20 patients with newly diagnosed Graves' disease. Broader findings and caveats from the paper: TRBV28, TRBJ1-2 and TRBJ2-5 were preferentially used in persistent disease, while TRBV20-1 and TRBJ2-1 were favored in newly diagnosed disease. The small sample size was acknowledged by the authors as a limitation that may reduce accuracy. Lower TCR Shannon entropy and fewer highly expanded clones were observed in persistent Graves' disease patients than in newly diagnosed patients, which suggested clonal expansion. More public clonotypes were shared among persistent patients (roughly 2,900) than among newly diagnosed patients (roughly 960). Only the TCR beta chain was sequenced and analyzed. The study examined only peripheral blood because the primary lesion, thyroid tissue, could not be accessed.

For this clonotype: Its antigen is not yet known. It has no much larger one-base neighbor in the sample; base qualities were not kept.

Library construction relied on multiplex PCR. Sequencing instrument: Illumina HiSeq 4000. CDR3 regions were amplified by Arm-PCR with iRepertoire HTBI primers to construct TCR beta libraries. Before sequencing, the PCR products underwent gel purification. The study's processing was this. Gene usage analysis of CDR3 amino acid clonotypes relied on the roughly 60 TRBV and 14 TRBJ segments identified across samples. COPE and FqMerger were used to merge filtered high-quality paired reads into contigs. BLAST was used to align contigs to the IMGT TRBV, TRBD and TRBJ reference genes, and CDR3 was defined following IMGT. Any clonotype with a frequency above 0.1% was counted as a highly expanded clone. Repertoire diversity was measured by Shannon entropy, and V-J evenness by the Gini coefficient. Clonotypes shared by more than one individual were considered public. Starting from the raw public reads, TCRdb applied fastp trimming at Q25, assembled clones with MiXCR and retained in-frame beta chains. Under each unique CDR3 protein, matching rows form one entry showing the most common genes and DNA. V and J calls and clone size were set by TCRdb, not the authors. The sample table records 200,000 to 300,000 distinct CDR3 sequences; 20% to 25% of these occur just once. Approximately 13% of the sample is taken by the ten largest.

The CDR3 runs 17 amino acids, cysteine and phenylalanine included. The only DNA kept is the CDR3, 51 bases in frame from the first base. The meaning of the sample's time point label: newly diagnosed GD, antithyroid drugs for less than 3 months. For both TCR sequencing and RNA sequencing, RNA was extracted from PBMCs using TRIzol. The diagnosis of Graves' disease was made according to American Thyroid Association guidelines. Patients were recruited from an endocrinology department in Xi'an, China. Each patient gave 7 to 9.5 milliliters of peripheral blood, collected in an EDTA anticoagulant tube. Ficoll Paque Plus density gradient separation was used to isolate PBMCs, and no additional T cell sorting was done. An Agilent 2100 Bioanalyzer and agarose gel were used to assess RNA quality, and a NanoDrop 2000 was used to measure RNA concentration.

The clonotype comes from a female donor with Graves disease. The sample here was peripheral blood mononuclear cells (PBMCs), taken at new diagnosis, from a patient treated with antithyroid drugs. The chain is encoded by TRBV3-2 joined to TRBJ1-3; the DNA was not used to check the table's D call, TRBD1. TRBV3-2 represents a pseudogene. The CDR3 here reads CASSTRGGQATGNTIYF. The DNA reads as follows: TGTGCCAGCAGCACCCGCGGGGGACAGGCGACTGGAAACACCATATATTTT.